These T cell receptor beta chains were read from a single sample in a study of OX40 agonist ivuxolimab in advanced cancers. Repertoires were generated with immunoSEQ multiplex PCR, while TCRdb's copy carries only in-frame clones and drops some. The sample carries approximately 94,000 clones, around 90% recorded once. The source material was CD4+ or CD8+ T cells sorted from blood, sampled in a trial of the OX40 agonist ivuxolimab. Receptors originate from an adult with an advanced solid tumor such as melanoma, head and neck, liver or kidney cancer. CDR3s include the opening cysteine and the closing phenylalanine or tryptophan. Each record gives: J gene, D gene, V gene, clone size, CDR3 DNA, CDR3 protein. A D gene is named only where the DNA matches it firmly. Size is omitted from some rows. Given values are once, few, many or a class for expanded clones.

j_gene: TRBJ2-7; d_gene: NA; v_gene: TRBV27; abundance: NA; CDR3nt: TGTGCCAGCAGTTCCCAAAGGGGTTCGGGCTACGAGCAGTACTTC; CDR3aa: CASSSQRGSGYEQYF
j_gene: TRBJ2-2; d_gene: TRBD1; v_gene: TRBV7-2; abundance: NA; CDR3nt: TGTGCCAGCAGTGACAGGGCGGGTGGCGGGGAGCTGTTTTTT; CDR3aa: CASSDRAGGGELFF
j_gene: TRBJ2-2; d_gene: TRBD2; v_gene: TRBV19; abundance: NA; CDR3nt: TGTGCCAGTAGTTCCAAATCAGGACTAGCGGGAGGGCCCCCCGGGGAGCTGTTTTTT; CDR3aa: CASSSKSGLAGGPPGELFF
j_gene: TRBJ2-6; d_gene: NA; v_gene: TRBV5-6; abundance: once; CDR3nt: TGTGCCAGCAGCCTCCCACTTAGCTCTGGGGCCAACGTCCTGACTTTC; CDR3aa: CASSLPLSSGANVLTF
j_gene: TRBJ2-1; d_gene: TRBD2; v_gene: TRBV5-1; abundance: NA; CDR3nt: TGCGCCAGCAGCTTTAAGACTAGCGGGAAAGAGCAGTTCTTC; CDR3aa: CASSFKTSGKEQFF
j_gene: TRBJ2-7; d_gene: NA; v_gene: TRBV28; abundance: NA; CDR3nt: TGTGCCAGCAGTTTTCCAGTAACCTACGAGCAGTACTTC; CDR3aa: CASSFPVTYEQYF
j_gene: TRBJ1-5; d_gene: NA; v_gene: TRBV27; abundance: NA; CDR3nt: TGTGCCAGCAGTCTGACAGCGAGGGATCAGCCCCAGCATTTT; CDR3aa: CASSLTARDQPQHF
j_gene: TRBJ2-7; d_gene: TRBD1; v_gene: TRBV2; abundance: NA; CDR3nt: TGTGCCAGCCGGAGAGATAGGGACAGGGTCTACGAGCAGTACTTC; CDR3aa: CASRRDRDRVYEQYF
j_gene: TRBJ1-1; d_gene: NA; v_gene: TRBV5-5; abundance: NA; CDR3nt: TGTGCCAGCAGCTTGAACACTGAAGCTTTCTTT; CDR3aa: CASSLNTEAFF
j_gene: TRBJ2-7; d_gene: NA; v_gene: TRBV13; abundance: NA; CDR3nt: TGTGCCAGCAGCTTAGCTCGGGGGATGAGCTACGAGCAGTACTTC; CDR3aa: CASSLARGMSYEQYF
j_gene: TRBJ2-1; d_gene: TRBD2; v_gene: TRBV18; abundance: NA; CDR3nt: TGTGCCAGCTCACTGTCGTTAGCGGGATTTGATCCTAATGAGCAGTTCTTC; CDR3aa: CASSLSLAGFDPNEQFF
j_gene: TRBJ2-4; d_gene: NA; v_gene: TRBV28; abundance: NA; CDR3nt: TGTGCCAGCAGTAAGACAGCGTCAGAGATAGCCAAAAACATTCAGTACTTC; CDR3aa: CASSKTASEIAKNIQYF
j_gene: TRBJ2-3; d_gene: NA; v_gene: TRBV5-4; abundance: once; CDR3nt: TGTGCCAGCAGCTTCTCCGGTACTAGCACAGATACGCAGTATTTT; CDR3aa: CASSFSGTSTDTQYF
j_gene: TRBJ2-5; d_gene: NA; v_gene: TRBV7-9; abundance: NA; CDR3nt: TGTGCCAGCAGCTTCCTTGGGCAGGGAGTTTCCAAAGAGACCCAGTACTTC; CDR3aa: CASSFLGQGVSKETQYF
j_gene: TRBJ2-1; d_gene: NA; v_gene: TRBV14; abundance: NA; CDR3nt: TGTGCCAGCAGCCAAGATAGAGGGAGGATCTACAATGAGCAGTTCTTC; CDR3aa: CASSQDRGRIYNEQFF
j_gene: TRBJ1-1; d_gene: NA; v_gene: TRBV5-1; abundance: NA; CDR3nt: TGCGCCAGCAGCTTGCTTAGCCTGAACACTGAAGCTTTCTTT; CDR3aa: CASSLLSLNTEAFF
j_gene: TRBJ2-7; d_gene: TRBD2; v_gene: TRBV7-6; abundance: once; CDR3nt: TGTGCCAGCAGCTTAGACCTTGCTAGCGGGAGGCACGAGCAGTACTTC; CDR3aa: CASSLDLASGRHEQYF
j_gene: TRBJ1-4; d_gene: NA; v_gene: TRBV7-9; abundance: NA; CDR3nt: TGTGCCAGCAGCCTAGGGGACACCTCGGGATTGAGGGAAAAACTGTTTTTT; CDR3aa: CASSLGDTSGLREKLFF
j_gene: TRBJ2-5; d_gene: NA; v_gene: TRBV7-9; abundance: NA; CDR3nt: TGTGCCAGCAGCTTATTAGGGTCCCAACAAGAGACCCAGTACTTC; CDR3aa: CASSLLGSQQETQYF
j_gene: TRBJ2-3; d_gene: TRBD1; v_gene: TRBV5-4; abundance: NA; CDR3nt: TGTGCCAGCAGCTTGGTCGGGCAGGGGGCTTCACCAGATACGCAGTATTTT; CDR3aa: CASSLVGQGASPDTQYF
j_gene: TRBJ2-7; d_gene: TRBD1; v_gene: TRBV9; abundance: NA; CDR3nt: TGTGCCAGCAGCGTAGGGGGGACAGTTCCCTACGAGCAGTACTTC; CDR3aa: CASSVGGTVPYEQYF
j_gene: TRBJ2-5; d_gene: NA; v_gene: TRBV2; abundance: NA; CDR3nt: TGTGCCAGCCACAGGGCCCACCAAGAGACCCAGTACTTC; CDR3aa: CASHRAHQETQYF
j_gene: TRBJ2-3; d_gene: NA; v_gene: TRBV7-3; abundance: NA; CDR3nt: TGTGCCAGCAGCTTGTCGCGAGGGTCAGATACGCAGTATTTT; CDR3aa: CASSLSRGSDTQYF
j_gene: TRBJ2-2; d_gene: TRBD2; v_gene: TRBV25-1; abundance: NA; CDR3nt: TGTGCCAGCAGTGAATACCGAGGACTAGCGGGAGCTGGGGAGCTGTTTTTT; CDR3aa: CASSEYRGLAGAGELFF
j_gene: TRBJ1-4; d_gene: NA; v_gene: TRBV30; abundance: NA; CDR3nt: TGTGCCTGGATGCGGGAGATTAATGAAAAACTGTTTTTT; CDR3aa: CAWMREINEKLFF
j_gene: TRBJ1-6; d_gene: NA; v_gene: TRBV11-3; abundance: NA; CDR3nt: TGTGCCAGCAGCACGGGAGGGGGATCACCCCTCCACTTT; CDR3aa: CASSTGGGSPLHF
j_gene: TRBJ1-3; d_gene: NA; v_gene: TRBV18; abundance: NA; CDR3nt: TGTGCCAGCTCACCAGGGAGCTCTGGAAACACCATATATTTT; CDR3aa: CASSPGSSGNTIYF
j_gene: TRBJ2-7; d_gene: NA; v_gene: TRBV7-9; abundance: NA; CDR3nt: TGTGCCAGCAGCTTTGGTGCAAGAAAGCCCTCCTACGAGCAGTACTTC; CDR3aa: CASSFGARKPSYEQYF
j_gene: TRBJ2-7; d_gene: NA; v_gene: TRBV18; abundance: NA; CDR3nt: TGTGCCAGCTCACCACTCGCGGAAGCAACCTACGAGCAGTACTTC; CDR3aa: CASSPLAEATYEQYF
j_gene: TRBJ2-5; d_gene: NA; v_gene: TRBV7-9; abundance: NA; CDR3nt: TGTGCCAGCAGCTTAGCAGAAGAGACCCAGTACTTC; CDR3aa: CASSLAEETQYF
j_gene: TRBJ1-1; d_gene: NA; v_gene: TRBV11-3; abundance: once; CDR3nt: TGTGCCAGCAGCTTACGAGGAGGGAGCACTGAAGCTTTCTTT; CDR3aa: CASSLRGGSTEAFF
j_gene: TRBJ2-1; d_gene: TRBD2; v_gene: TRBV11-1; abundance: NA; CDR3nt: TGTGCCAGCAGCCCCGGACTAGCGGCCTACCAGACTCCAGAGCAGTTCTTC; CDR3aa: CASSPGLAAYQTPEQFF
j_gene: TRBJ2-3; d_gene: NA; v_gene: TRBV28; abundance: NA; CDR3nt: TGTGCCAGCAACCGACTGGACGCCGCCGGAGATACGCAGTATTTT; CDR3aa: CASNRLDAAGDTQYF
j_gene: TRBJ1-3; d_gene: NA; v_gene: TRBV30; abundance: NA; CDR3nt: TGTGCCTGGAGTGTACCCGGAAACACCATATATTTT; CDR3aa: CAWSVPGNTIYF
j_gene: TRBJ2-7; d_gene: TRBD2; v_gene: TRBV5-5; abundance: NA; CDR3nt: TGTGCCAGCACCATAATCCCTAGACTAGCGGGAGATAGGAGCTCCTACGAGCAGTACTTC; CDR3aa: CASTIIPRLAGDRSSYEQYF
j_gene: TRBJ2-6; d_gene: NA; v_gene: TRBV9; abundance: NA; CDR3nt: TGTGCCAGCAGCGTAGAGGCGATGGGCCAGAAATCTCCCTCTGGGGCCAACGTCCTGACTTTC; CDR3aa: CASSVEAMGQKSPSGANVLTF
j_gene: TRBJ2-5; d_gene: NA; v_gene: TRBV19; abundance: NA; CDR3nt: TGTGCCAGTAGTGTTACAGGAAGGGAGACCCAGTACTTC; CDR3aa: CASSVTGRETQYF
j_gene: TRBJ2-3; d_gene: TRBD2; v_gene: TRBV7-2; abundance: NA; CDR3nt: TGTGCCAGCAGCACGGGACTAGCGGGAGGGCGCCTTAGCACAGATACGCAGTATTTT; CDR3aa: CASSTGLAGGRLSTDTQYF
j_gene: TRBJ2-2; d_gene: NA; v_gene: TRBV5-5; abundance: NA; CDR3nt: TGTGCCAGCAGCGTCGGACGGAACACCGGGGAGCTGTTTTTT; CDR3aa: CASSVGRNTGELFF
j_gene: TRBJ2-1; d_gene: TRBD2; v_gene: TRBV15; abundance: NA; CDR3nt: TGTGCCACCAGCAGAGTTCGGCTAGCGGGTGAGCAGTTCTTC; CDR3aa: CATSRVRLAGEQFF
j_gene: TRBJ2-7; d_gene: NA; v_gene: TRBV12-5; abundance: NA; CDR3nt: TGTGCTAGTGGTTCCAGGACAGGGGTTAGCGGGAGTATCTACGAGCAGTACTTC; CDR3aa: CASGSRTGVSGSIYEQYF
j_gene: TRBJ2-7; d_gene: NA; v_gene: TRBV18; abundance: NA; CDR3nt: TGTGCCAGCTCACCCGGGCCCACCTACGAGCAGTACTTC; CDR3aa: CASSPGPTYEQYF
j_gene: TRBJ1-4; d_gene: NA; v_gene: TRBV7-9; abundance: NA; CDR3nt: TGTGCCAGCAGAGGGCAGGGCGTCGGTGAAAAACTGTTTTTT; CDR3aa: CASRGQGVGEKLFF
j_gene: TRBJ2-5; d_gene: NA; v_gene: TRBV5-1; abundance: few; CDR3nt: TGCGCCAGCAGCTTGGGTGCGCAGGGCAGTGAGACCCAGTACTTC; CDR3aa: CASSLGAQGSETQYF
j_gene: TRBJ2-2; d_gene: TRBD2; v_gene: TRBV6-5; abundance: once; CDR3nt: TGTGCCAGCAGTTACTGGGCTAGCGGGAGTACCGGGGAGCTGTTTTTT; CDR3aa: CASSYWASGSTGELFF
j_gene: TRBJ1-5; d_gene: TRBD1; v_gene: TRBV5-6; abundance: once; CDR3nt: TGTGCCAGCAGCTTGGGGACAGGTAGCAATCAGCCCCAGCATTTT; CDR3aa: CASSLGTGSNQPQHF
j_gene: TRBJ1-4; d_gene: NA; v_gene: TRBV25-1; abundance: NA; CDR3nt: TGTGCCAGCAGCCCGGGACACAGGAATGAAAAACTGTTTTTT; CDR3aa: CASSPGHRNEKLFF
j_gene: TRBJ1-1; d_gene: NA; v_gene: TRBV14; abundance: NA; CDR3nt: TGTGCCAGCAGCCAGGAACCGCCCTTGTTGCTGGAGAGGGGAACTGAAGCTTTCTTT; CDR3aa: CASSQEPPLLLERGTEAFF
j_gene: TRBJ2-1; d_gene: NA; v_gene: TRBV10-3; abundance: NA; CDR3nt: TGTGCCATCACCCCATTCGGGGGGCCTAAGGATGAGCAGTTCTTC; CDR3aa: CAITPFGGPKDEQFF